Below are 28 T cell receptor beta chains sequenced from a single sample in a study of cytomegalovirus exposure and HLA in healthy donors. 13 Jbeta primers and 60 Vbeta primers were used for the PCR. The table came from immunoSEQ multiplex PCR; TCRdb's copy has only in-frame clones and leaves some out. In the table there are 100,000 or so clones, roughly three quarters of which are singletons. The sample consisted of PBMCs. Every receptor here comes from a male donor in good health and CMV-seropositive.

This clone showed up just a few times. The gene calls are TRBV7-2 and TRBJ2-1; 11 bases align to TRBD1. This CDR3 is 15 amino acids long. Germline lookup yields CDR1 SGHTA and CDR2 FQGNSA. V trimming: 3 bases; J trimming: 8 bases; junction bases outside the gene matches: 6. The CDR3 bases are TGTGCCAGCAGCTTCGGGACAGGGGGGGGGCATGAGCAGTTCTTC. Translated: CASSFGTGGGHEQFF. The full variable domain, in which reference TRBV7-2 and TRBJ2-1 provide the parts outside the CDR3, is GAGVSQSPSNKVTEKGKDVELRCDPISGHTALYWYRQSLGQGLEFLIYFQGNSAPDKSGLPSDRFSAERTGGSVSTLTIQRTQQEDSAVYLCASSFGTGGGHEQFFGPGTRLTVL.

The rearrangement uses TRBV9 and TRBJ2-1; TRBD2 matches 8 bases. The germline V gene encodes CDR1 SGDLS and CDR2 YYNGEE. Losses at the gene ends were 4 bases for V and 6 bases for J; bases not matched to a gene: 12. The CDR3 runs to 16 residues. This chain's CDR3 is CASSPFRAGAGNEQFF. The CDR3 DNA follows: TGTGCCAGCAGCCCGTTTCGAGCGGGAGCAGGCAATGAGCAGTTCTTC. Combining the CDR3 with reference TRBV9 and TRBJ2-1 gives the whole variable domain DSGVTQTPKHLITATGQRVTLRCSPRSGDLSVYWYQQSLDQGLQFLIQYYNGEERAKGNILERFSAQQFPDLHSELNLSSLELGDSALYFCASSPFRAGAGNEQFFGPGTRLTVL.

The chain links TRBV9 to TRBJ2-2; D might be TRBD2 (5 bases). Germline V lookup: CDR1 SGDLS, CDR2 YYNGEE. The CDR3 has 15 amino acids. V gave up 2 bases and J gave up 6 bases, with 14 bases separating them. The CDR3 reads CASSVLGGLAGELFF. CDR3 sequence (DNA): TGTGCCAGCAGCGTTCTGGGCGGGTTGGCCGGGGAGCTGTTTTTT.

The chain combines TRBV5-1 with TRBJ2-7; 11 positions agree with TRBD2. The CDR3 totals 14 residues. The germline CDR1 and CDR2 sequences are SGHRS and YFSETQ. After removal of 2 bases from V and 6 bases from J, the junction contained 4 bases not matched to a gene. The CDR3 is CASSFGTSGTEQYF. DNA of the CDR3: TGCGCCAGCAGCTTTGGGACTAGCGGTACCGAGCAGTACTTC.

The gene calls are TRBV7-2 and TRBJ2-3, with 9 nucleotides matching TRBD2. Per germline, CDR1 SGHTA and CDR2 FQGNSA. This CDR3 comprises 16 residues. Losses at the gene ends were 1 base for V and 3 bases for J; bases not matched to a gene: 5. CDR3 DNA: TGTGCCAGCAGCTTAGTATGGCTAGCGGGGACAGATACGCAGTATTTT. This codes for CASSLVWLAGTDTQYF.

This clone was found a few times. The rearrangement joins TRBV2 to TRBJ1-4; D gene unclear. The V and J ends lost 4 bases and 8 bases respectively, with 14 bases between them. Germline CDR1 SNHLY, CDR2 FYNNEI. The CDR3 spans 14 residues. For the CDR3, the DNA is TGTGCCAGCAGTGTATGGAGGGATCGGGAAAAACTGTTTTTT. It translates to CASSVWRDREKLFF.

The chain recombines TRBV28 with TRBJ2-7; 7 bases align to TRBD2. The germline CDR1 and CDR2 sequences are MDHEN and SYDVKM. With V trimmed by 8 bases and J by 2 bases, 3 bases remained unmatched. The CDR3 sequence is 12 residues long. CDR3 region: CASLGTTYEQYF. The CDR3 DNA reads TGTGCCAGCCTCGGGACTACCTACGAGCAGTACTTC.

The rearrangement joins TRBV11-2 to TRBJ2-7, with TRBD2 matching over 8 bases. CDR1 and CDR2 (germline): SGHAT, FQNNGV. Losses at the gene ends were 0 bases for V and 3 bases for J; bases not matched to a gene: 4. The length of the CDR3 is 15 residues. In nucleotides, the CDR3 is TGTGCCAGCAGCTTAGATCTTGCGGGAGGCTACGAGCAGTACTTC. This codes for CASSLDLAGGYEQYF.

The chain recombines TRBV7-3 with TRBJ2-5, with 14 bases matching TRBD2. The CDR3 runs to 16 residues. Unmatched junction bases numbered 9, after V lost 7 bases and J lost 5 bases. Germline V lookup: CDR1 SGHTA, CDR2 FQGTGA. The CDR3 region is CASNPGTSGRLETQYF. CDR3 bases: TGTGCCAGCAACCCGGGGACTAGCGGGAGACTCGAGACCCAGTACTTC.

The CDR3 protein is CASSLAFRLAGTGELFF. The CDR3 DNA reads as TGTGCCAGCAGCTTAGCCTTCCGTCTAGCCGGTACCGGGGAGCTGTTTTTT. The chain couples TRBV7-6 to TRBJ2-2; TRBD2 is a possible D gene (5 bases). The germline CDR1 and CDR2 sequences are SGHVS and FNYEAQ. The length of the CDR3 is 17 residues. Trimming took off 0 bases at V and 5 bases at J, with 16 bases between the two ends.

The rearrangement uses TRBV7-9 and TRBJ1-2, with D unresolved. This CDR3 spans 13 amino acids. Trimming removed 5 bases at V and 7 bases at J, with 14 bases between. Germline V gene data show CDR1 as SEHNR and CDR2 as FQNEAQ (reference sequence). The CDR3 is CASSPLVGVGYTF. The CDR3, as DNA: TGTGCCAGCAGCCCCCTGGTCGGGGTTGGCTACACCTTC.

The chain carries TRBV19 and TRBJ2-6, with D perhaps matching TRBD2 (6 bases). The germline V and J ends were trimmed by 9 bases and 0 bases, with 15 bases remaining between them. Per germline, CDR1 LNHDA and CDR2 SQIVND (reference sequence). The CDR3 covers 16 residues. CDR3 in amino acids: CASRGTQPSGANVLTF. In DNA form, the CDR3 reads TGTGCCAGCCGGGGGACCCAACCCTCTGGGGCCAACGTCCTGACTTTC. The full variable domain, completed using reference TRBV19 and TRBJ2-6, is DGGITQSPKYLFRKEGQNVTLSCEQNLNHDAMYWYRQDPGQGLRLIYYSQIVNDFQKGDIAEGYSVSREKKESFPLTVTSAQKNPTAFYLCASRGTQPSGANVLTFGAGSRLTVL.

As to this clone: The junction departs from the called germline gene at one end, perhaps through a read error. The chain recombines TRBV28 with TRBJ2-6; a possible D gene is TRBD1 (5 bases). CDR1 is MDHEN and CDR2 is SYDVKM in the germline V gene. The CDR3 runs to 14 residues. CDR3 nucleotides: TGTGCCAGCAAGCTTAGCTCTGGGGCCAACGGCCTGACTTTC. It is translated as CASKLSSGANGLTF.

This sequence joins TRBV29-1 and TRBJ2-5, with TRBD2 matching over 12 bases. The CDR3 spans 12 residues. The V segment lost 7 bases and the J segment 4 bases; nucleotides outside the gene matches: 1. Germline V CDR1 and CDR2: SQVTM, ANQGSEA. CDR3 residues: CSGLAGVETQYF. In DNA, the CDR3 is TGCAGCGGACTAGCGGGAGTAGAGACCCAGTACTTC.

The chain is built from TRBV5-1 and TRBJ1-1, with a weak D call TRBD1 (6 bases). V lost 4 bases and J lost 2, with 18 bases in between. Germline lookup yields CDR1 SGHRS and CDR2 YFSETQ. The CDR3 spans 16 residues. The CDR3 bases are TGCGCCAGCAGCGGGGCGACAGGAAATATAAACACTGAAGCTTTCTTT. Amino acids: CASSGATGNINTEAFF. Filled out from reference TRBV5-1 and TRBJ1-1, the complete variable domain reads KAGVTQTPRYLIKTRGQQVTLSCSPISGHRSVSWYQQTPGQGLQFLFEYFSETQRNKGNFPGRFSGRQFSNSRSEMNVSTLELGDSALYLCASSGATGNINTEAFFGQGTRLTVV.

As DNA, the CDR3 is TGTGCCAGCAGCCGACAGGGAGCAGCTTTCTTT. Its translation: CASSRQGAAFF. The V and J genes are TRBV7-9 and TRBJ1-1; TRBD1 aligns across 7 bases. CDR1 is SEHNR, CDR2 FQNEAQ, per germline (reference sequence). V shed 5 bases, J shed 10 bases, and the junction held 4 bases outside the gene matches. The CDR3 runs to 11 residues.

The V call is TRBV28, the J call TRBJ2-1; D is uncertain. This CDR3 comprises 17 residues. Germline CDR1 is MDHEN and CDR2 is SYDVKM. The V and J ends lost 6 bases and 0 bases respectively, with 18 bases between them. The CDR3 spells CASSQLFFRSSYNEQFF. The CDR3 coding sequence is TGTGCCAGCAGCCAATTATTTTTTCGGAGCTCCTACAATGAGCAGTTCTTC. Full variable domain (rest looked up from reference TRBV28 and TRBJ2-1): DVKVTQSSRYLVKRTGEKVFLECVQDMDHENMFWYRQDPGLGLRLIYFSYDVKMKEKGDIPEGYSVSREKKERFSLILESASTNQTSMYLCASSQLFFRSSYNEQFFGPGTRLTVL.

The rearrangement uses TRBV12-5 and TRBJ2-1; TRBD2 agrees at 12 bases. The V gene's germline CDR1 is LGHNT and CDR2 FRNRAP. The CDR3 sequence is 16 residues long. V dropped 2 bases and J dropped 6; count of bases not matched to a gene: 5. CDR3 region: CASGLSGTSGLNEQFF. In DNA, the CDR3 is TGTGCTAGTGGTTTGAGTGGGACTAGCGGGCTCAATGAGCAGTTCTTC.

The V and J genes are TRBV7-2 and TRBJ2-1; 14 bases agree with TRBD2. The length of the CDR3 is 16 residues. Germline trimming cut 3 bases from V and 7 bases from J; bases unmatched to any gene: 5. Germline V gene data show CDR1 as SGHTA and CDR2 as FQGNSA. This chain's CDR3 is CASSFRLAGGLNEQFF. As DNA, the CDR3 is TGTGCCAGCAGCTTCAGACTAGCGGGAGGGCTAAATGAGCAGTTCTTC.

The chain combines TRBV21-1 with TRBJ2-3; TRBD1, the D gene given by the table, was not confirmed from the DNA. TRBV21-1 is shown as a pseudogene. The CDR3 totals 11 residues. DNA for the CDR3: TGTGCCAGCAGCCCCAGGAATACGCAGTATTTT. This codes for CASSPRNTQYF.

The rearrangement links TRBV4-3 to TRBJ1-5; a weak D match, TRBD1 (6 bases). The CDR3 covers 18 residues. CDR1 LGHNA and CDR2 YSLEER come from the germline V gene. V was pared by 6 bases and J by 7 bases, with 28 bases between. For the CDR3, the DNA is TGCGCCAGCAGTCGGGGGGCGCGAATTCTAATAGCTGAACAGCCCCAGCATTTT. Residues: CASSRGARILIAEQPQHF.

This clone came up a few times. This sequence joins TRBV28 and TRBJ1-1; D perhaps matches TRBD1 (5 bases). With 2 bases removed from V and 0 bases from J, the gap between germline ends came to 16 bases. Germline V CDR1 and CDR2: MDHEN, SYDVKM. The CDR3 is 17 amino acids. The CDR3 loop reads CASSLSGAARMNTEAFF. Written as DNA, the CDR3 is TGTGCCAGCAGTTTAAGCGGGGCAGCAAGAATGAACACTGAAGCTTTCTTT.

A single count supports this clone. J is TRBJ2-1 and V is TRBV10-3, with D maybe TRBD2 (6 bases). Between the trimmed V and J ends, which lost 2 bases and 5 bases, there was a span of 13 bases. The V gene's germline CDR1 is ENHRY and CDR2 SYGVKD. This CDR3 is 15 amino acids long. The CDR3 DNA reads TGTGCCATCAGTGAGGGGGACTGGAAAGACAATGAGCAGTTCTTC. Protein sequence: CAISEGDWKDNEQFF.

The V call is TRBV7-2, the J call TRBJ1-2; 9 bases map to TRBD1. V gave up 5 bases and J gave up 8 bases; unmatched junction bases: 9. There are 14 residues in the CDR3. Germline lookup yields CDR1 SGHTA and CDR2 FQGNSA. Here the CDR3 reads CASSRDRVVGGYTF. The DNA for the CDR3 is TGTGCCAGCAGCCGGGACAGGGTCGTAGGGGGCTACACCTTC.

The CDR3 protein is CASSLGSTEAFF. In DNA, the CDR3 is TGCGCCAGCAGCTTGGGTAGCACTGAAGCTTTCTTT. The chain joins TRBV5-1 to TRBJ1-1; D is undetermined. Trimming shortened V by 0 bases and J by 4 bases, and 4 bases separated the two germline ends. The germline CDR1 and CDR2 sequences are SGHRS and YFSETQ. The length of the CDR3 is 12 residues.

The DNA of the CDR3 is TGTGCCAGCAGTTACGGGCAAAGCTCCTACAATGAGCAGTTCTTC. It is translated as CASSYGQSSYNEQFF. This sequence joins TRBV6-5 and TRBJ2-1; D not resolved. The V and J ends lost 2 bases and 0 bases respectively, with 8 bases between them. Germline V lookup: CDR1 MNHEY, CDR2 SVGAGI. This CDR3 region has 15 residues.

This clone was seen a handful of times. The chain joins TRBV6-6 to TRBJ2-7; D might be TRBD2 (6 bases). The germline gives CDR1 MNHNY, CDR2 SVGAGI (reference sequence). V shed 0 bases and J shed 0 bases, with 6 bases lying between them. The CDR3 runs 14 residues. The CDR3 here is CASSYSSGSYEQYF. Written as DNA, the CDR3 is TGTGCCAGCAGTTACTCTAGCGGCTCCTACGAGCAGTACTTC.

In this sample, this clone turned up a few times. The chain couples TRBV15 to TRBJ2-1; D is unclear. CDR3 length: 13 residues. V was shortened by 8 bases and J by 6 bases, with 14 bases between the two germline ends. Germline V gives CDR1 LNHNV, CDR2 YYDKDF (reference sequence). The CDR3: CATAEMVVNEQFF. CDR3 bases: TGTGCCACCGCAGAAATGGTGGTCAATGAGCAGTTCTTC. Drawing the rest from reference TRBV15 and TRBJ2-1, the complete variable domain is DAMVIQNPRYQVTQFGKPVTLSCSQTLNHNVMYWYQQKSSQAPKLLFHYYDKDFNNEADTPDNFQSRRPNTSFCFLDIRSPGLGDTAMYLCATAEMVVNEQFFGPGTRLTVL.